A selection of T cell receptor beta chains follows, all from one sample in a study of blood T cell repertoires in COVID-19. Data came from immunoSEQ multiplex PCR; TCRdb stores just in-frame clones and leaves some out. The sample carries under 300,000 clones, 70% to 75% recorded once. The sample was peripheral blood. These receptors came from a woman aged 80 or over with acute or convalescent COVID-19. The CDR3 runs from the conserved cysteine through the conserved F or W. A D gene is named only where the DNA matches it firmly. Only part of the rows carry a size: once, few, many, or a class if the clone is expanded.

j_call clone_size v_call d_call cdr3_length cdr3_nt cdr3_aa
TRBJ2-2 few TRBV4-1 TRBD1 17 TGCGCCAGCAGCCAAGACAGGGACAGGACCAACACCGGGGAGCTGTTTTTT CASSQDRDRTNTGELFF
TRBJ1-6 NA TRBV2 NA 15 TGTGCCAGCGGGGTCGAAGGGGGCTATAATTCACCCCTCCACTTT CASGVEGGYNSPLHF
TRBJ2-7 NA TRBV6-5 NA 13 TGTGCCAGCAGTCGGGACATTCAGGGCGAGCAGTACTTC CASSRDIQGEQYF
TRBJ1-2 NA TRBV7-2 NA 13 TGTGCCAGCAGCTTAGCGGCCCGCTATGGCTACACCTTC CASSLAARYGYTF
TRBJ2-3 NA TRBV11-3 NA 17 TGTGCCAGCAGCTTGGGGGCTCGGGGCGGAGCCACAGATACGCAGTATTTT CASSLGARGGATDTQYF
TRBJ1-4 few TRBV2 TRBD1 15 TGTGCCAGCAGTTTAGGACAGGGTGTCGTGGAAAAACTGTTTTTT CASSLGQGVVEKLFF
TRBJ1-5 NA TRBV5-8 TRBD1 15 TGTGCCAGCAGCTTGGGGACAGGGGGAGGTCAGCCCCAGCATTTT CASSLGTGGGQPQHF
TRBJ2-7 few TRBV5-1 NA 15 TGCGCCAGCAGCTTGGCGGGTGGAGGTTCCTACGAGCAGTACTTC CASSLAGGGSYEQYF
TRBJ2-7 NA TRBV5-1 NA 14 TGCGCCAGCAGCCCCGGACAGATTACCTACGAGCAGTACTTC CASSPGQITYEQYF
TRBJ2-1 once TRBV5-4 NA 15 TGTGCCAGCAGCTTAAGGAGTAGCTCCTACAATGAGCAGTTCTTC CASSLRSSSYNEQFF
TRBJ2-3 once TRBV5-5 NA 15 TGTGCCAGCAGGCGACGGGCGGGATGGGCAGATACGCAGTATTTT CASRRRAGWADTQYF
TRBJ2-3 NA TRBV29-1 NA 11 TGCAGCGTTGACAGTTTTGGTACGCAGTATTTT CSVDSFGTQYF
TRBJ1-3 NA TRBV3-1/TRBV3-2 TRBD1 19 TGTGCCAGCAGCCGACTAGGGACAGGGAAGGGAAGCTCTGGAAACACCATATATTTT CASSRLGTGKGSSGNTIYF
TRBJ1-2 few TRBV2 NA 13 TGTGCCAGCAGTGATCAGGGGATTTACGGCTACACCTTC CASSDQGIYGYTF
TRBJ2-7 few TRBV3-1/TRBV3-2 NA 16 TGTGCCAGCAGCCAAGGGGGTAGCGTCACCTCCTACGAGCAGTACTTC CASSQGGSVTSYEQYF